Shown below are 9 T cell receptor beta chains from a single sample sequenced in a study of cytomegalovirus exposure and HLA in healthy donors. Primers included in the PCR were 60 Vbeta and 13 Jbeta primers. The repertoire was sequenced with immunoSEQ multiplex PCR; TCRdb's copy has only in-frame clones and lacks some. Of 110,000 to 150,000 clones in the sample, roughly 9.7% are singletons; the top ten hold 1.8%. The sequencing input was PBMCs. The receptors were gathered from a man aged 50 to 60 in good health and CMV-seronegative.

The gene calls are TRBV2 and TRBJ1-5; D gene uncertain. Germline assignment: CDR1 SNHLY and CDR2 FYNNEI. The CDR3 runs 13 residues. Trimming took off 5 bases at V and 6 bases at J, with 11 bases between the two ends. CDR3 DNA sequence: TGTGCCAGCAGTCCCGGGGAGGGTCAGCCCCAGCATTTT. This translates into CASSPGEGQPQHF.

A few counts support this clone. The J gene is TRBJ2-1, the V gene TRBV2; D ambiguous. Trimming shortened V by 6 bases and J by 0 bases, and 12 bases separated the two germline ends. Germline V gene sequence: CDR1 SNHLY, CDR2 FYNNEI. The CDR3 spans 15 residues. The CDR3 loop reads CASRASSSSYNEQFF. The CDR3 DNA reads as TGTGCCAGCAGAGCTTCTTCAAGCTCCTACAATGAGCAGTTCTTC.

The chain couples TRBV29-1 to TRBJ2-1; D remains ambiguous. This CDR3 comprises 13 residues. Trimming pared 4 bases from V and 3 bases from J, leaving 10 bases between. The germline V gene has CDR1 SQVTM and CDR2 ANQGSEA. CDR3 coding DNA: TGCAGCGTTGGGCGGCCAAACTACAATGAGCAGTTCTTC. This translates into CSVGRPNYNEQFF.

The chain carries TRBV9 and TRBJ2-7; 8 positions match TRBD1. J was trimmed by 1 base and V by 3 bases; bases with no gene match: 0. CDR3 length: 13 amino acids. Germline CDR1 SGDLS, CDR2 YYNGEE. DNA of the CDR3: TGTGCCAGCAGCGGGACAGGGTCCTACGAGCAGTACTTC. Amino acids: CASSGTGSYEQYF.

The chain has TRBV6-1 and TRBJ2-1; 9 nucleotides align to TRBD1. Germline values: CDR1 MNHNS, CDR2 SASEGT. This CDR3 spans 15 amino acids. The trim removed 7 bases at V and 6 bases at J, leaving 10 bases unmatched. CDR3: CASIRGTGSTNEQFF. In nucleotides, the CDR3 is TGTGCCAGCATTAGGGGGACAGGGTCGACCAATGAGCAGTTCTTC.

This chain links TRBV27 with TRBJ2-7, with 9 bases aligning to TRBD1. The germline V gene encodes CDR1 MNHEY and CDR2 SMNVEV (reference sequence). V lost 6 bases and J lost 2; bases outside the gene matches: 11. The CDR3 runs 16 residues. CDR3 region: CASRRTTGGLPYEQYF. CDR3 nucleotide sequence: TGTGCCAGCAGACGTACGACAGGGGGGCTCCCCTACGAGCAGTACTTC.

This clone was observed a few times. The chain has TRBV14 and TRBJ2-7; TRBD1 matches at 10 bases. Germline CDR1 and CDR2: SGHDN and FVKESK. The CDR3 runs to 13 residues. After removal of 4 bases from V and 7 bases from J, the junction contained 4 bases not matched to a gene. The CDR3 loop reads CASSLDRGQEQYF. The CDR3 coding sequence is TGTGCCAGCAGCCTAGACAGGGGGCAGGAGCAGTACTTC.

This clone was counted a few times. The rearrangement joins TRBV18 to TRBJ1-4; the D is unclear. The length of the CDR3 is 13 residues. Per germline, CDR1 KGHSH and CDR2 LQKENI. V lost 9 bases, J lost 5 bases, and 13 bases lay in between. CDR3 residues: CASTTGINEKLFF. The DNA for the CDR3 is TGTGCCAGTACCACGGGGATCAATGAAAAACTGTTTTTT.

In this sample, this clone turned up a few times. The CDR3: CASSVEDVGTPLYEQYF. The CDR3 DNA follows: TGTGCCAGCAGCGTAGAAGATGTGGGGACACCCTTATACGAGCAGTACTTC. The chain recombines TRBV9 with TRBJ2-7; TRBD1 is a possible D gene (6 bases). CDR3 size: 17 residues. V was trimmed by 0 bases and J by 4 bases, leaving 20 bases between them. The germline CDR1 and CDR2 sequences are SGDLS and YYNGEE.